The TCR beta chain under discussion was sequenced for a study of T cell responses to AZD1222 COVID-19 vaccine. Method: immunoSEQ multiplex PCR; TCRdb's copy keeps in-frame clones and lacks some. The table has 100,000 to 130,000 clones, around 92% seen once. Germline assignment: CDR1 SGDLS and CDR2 YYNGEE. This CDR3 comprises 16 residues. The V end lost 3 bases, the J end lost 6 bases, and 21 bases lay between the germline ends. This TCR derives from an adult in good health. The sample was peripheral blood, taken on day 0 of AZD1222 vaccination. The chain couples TRBV9 to TRBJ1-2, with D possibly matching TRBD1 (5 bases). The CDR3 DNA reads as TGTGCCAGCAGCGCAGAACGGACGGGGGTTTCCCATGGCTACACCTTC. It is translated as CASSAERTGVSHGYTF.